Below are 21 T cell receptor beta chains sequenced from a single sample in a study of cytomegalovirus exposure and HLA in healthy donors. Primers for the PCR totalled 60 Vbeta and 13 Jbeta. TCRdb's table, derived via immunoSEQ multiplex PCR, lists solely in-frame clones and lacks some. The sample yields some 200,000 clones, 80% seen once. The sequencing input was PBMCs. The receptors derive from a boy younger than 18 in good health and CMV-seronegative.

This clone has just a few counts. Other nucleotide sequences from this sample produce the same CDR3. V usage is TRBV19 and J usage is TRBJ1-1; 8 bases fit TRBD1. Germline V gives CDR1 LNHDA, CDR2 SQIVND (reference sequence). The CDR3 spans 13 residues. V dropped 5 bases and J dropped 5; count of bases not matched to a gene: 4. The CDR3, as DNA: TGTGCCAGTAGTCCGGACAGGGAAACTGAAGCTTTCTTT. Its protein product is CASSPDRETEAFF.

The CDR3 DNA reads TGTGCCAGCAGCGCCGGGACAGGGCCCAAAGAAAAACTGTTTTTT. Protein sequence: CASSAGTGPKEKLFF. This rearrangement joins TRBV7-9 to TRBJ1-4, with TRBD1 matching 9 bases. This CDR3 has 15 amino acids. V was clipped by 5 bases and J by 8 bases; unmatched bases: 9. Germline lookup yields CDR1 SEHNR and CDR2 FQNEAQ (reference sequence). The whole variable domain, remainder taken from reference TRBV7-9 and TRBJ1-4, is DTGVSQNPRHKITKRGQNVTFRCDPISEHNRLYWYRQTLGQGPEFLTYFQNEAQLEKSRLLSDRFSAERPKGSFSTLEIQRTEQGDSAMYLCASSAGTGPKEKLFFGSGTQLSVL.

This clone was counted only a few times. CDR3 in amino acids: CSVESGEDYGYTF. As DNA, the CDR3 is TGCAGCGTTGAATCAGGGGAAGACTATGGCTACACCTTC. This chain uses TRBV29-1 with TRBJ1-2; TRBD1 might be the D (6 bases). V lost 2 bases and J lost 3, with 10 bases in between. This CDR3 region has 13 residues. Germline lookup yields CDR1 SQVTM and CDR2 ANQGSEA.

This chain connects TRBV12-5 to TRBJ2-7; 9 bases are a match to TRBD1. Trimming removed 4 bases from V and 5 bases from J; junction bases left unmatched: 6. Germline V gene data show CDR1 as LGHNT and CDR2 as FRNRAP. The CDR3 contains 14 residues. The DNA of the CDR3 is TGTGCTAGTGGTTGGGACAGGGAGGGCCACGAGCAGTACTTC. It is translated as CASGWDREGHEQYF.

The chain couples TRBV15 to TRBJ2-1, with D perhaps matching TRBD1 (6 bases). CDR3 length: 14 amino acids. The germline V and J ends were trimmed by 5 bases and 5 bases, with 13 bases remaining between them. The germline V gene has CDR1 LNHNV and CDR2 YYDKDF (reference sequence). The CDR3 spells CATSSRDNNNEQFF. The DNA for the CDR3 is TGTGCCACCAGCTCCCGGGACAACAACAATGAGCAGTTCTTC.

The chain combines TRBV4-1 with TRBJ2-3; 14 bases map to TRBD2. Unmatched junction bases numbered 7, after V lost 4 bases and J lost 4 bases. The CDR3 consists of 17 residues. The germline V gene has CDR1 MGHRA and CDR2 YSYEKL. DNA for the CDR3: TGCGCCAGCAGCCGACTAGCGGGGGGGTCGGACTCAGATACGCAGTATTTT. This sequence encodes CASSRLAGGSDSDTQYF.

This clone appeared a few times. The V and J genes are TRBV18 and TRBJ1-3; possibly TRBD1 for D (5 bases). The CDR3 consists of 15 residues. The V end was cut by 3 bases, the J end by 3 bases, with 12 bases between. From germline, CDR1 is KGHSH and CDR2 LQKENI. As DNA, the CDR3 is TGTGCCAGCTCACCGAATACAGGAGATGGAAACACCATATATTTT. Translated, it gives CASSPNTGDGNTIYF.

J is TRBJ2-1 and V is TRBV9; D unclear. This CDR3 spans 12 amino acids. With 1 base removed from V and 7 bases from J, the gap between germline ends came to 6 bases. Germline CDR1 and CDR2: SGDLS and YYNGEE. The CDR3 DNA sequence: TGTGCCAGCAGCGTATCTAAAAATGAGCAGTTCTTC. It encodes CASSVSKNEQFF.

This clone has a single count. CDR3 amino acids: CASRMRLPQGAGTEAFF. The CDR3 region has the DNA TGTGCCAGTAGGATGCGCTTACCACAGGGGGCAGGCACTGAAGCTTTCTTT. The J gene is TRBJ1-1, the V gene TRBV19; 9 bases map to TRBD1. Germline V gene lookup returns CDR1 LNHDA and CDR2 SQIVND (reference sequence). The CDR3 contains 17 residues. V lost 6 bases to trimming and J lost 4 bases; unmatched junction nucleotides: 15.

V and J are TRBV6-1 and TRBJ2-1, with D possibly TRBD1 on 6 matching bases. Germline loops: CDR1 MNHNS, CDR2 SASEGT. Trimming stripped 2 bases from V and 5 bases from J, with 13 bases between. This CDR3 has 15 amino acids. This CDR3 is CASSEHQGTHNEQFF. The CDR3 nucleotides are TGTGCCAGCAGTGAACACCAGGGGACCCACAATGAGCAGTTCTTC.

This clone has just a few counts. The chain has TRBV7-9 and TRBJ1-5; the D gene is possibly TRBD1 (5 bases). V lost 1 base and J lost 7, with 17 bases in between. This CDR3 has 16 residues. CDR1 and CDR2 from the germline V gene are SEHNR and FQNEAQ (reference sequence). The CDR3 DNA follows: TGTGCCAGCAGCTTAGGCCGCCAGGGACTGAGCCAGCCCCAGCATTTT. It translates to CASSLGRQGLSQPQHF.

This chain joins TRBV7-2 and TRBJ2-7; 9 bases agree with TRBD2. This CDR3 is built from 15 residues. Germline CDR1 SGHTA, CDR2 FQGNSA. V was clipped by 5 bases and J by 2 bases; unmatched bases: 7. The CDR3 region has the DNA TGTGCCAGCAGCGGGGGACTAGCAACCACCTACGAGCAGTACTTC. Its translation is CASSGGLATTYEQYF.

This chain connects TRBV7-2 to TRBJ1-4, with 7 bases aligning to TRBD1. Losses at the gene ends were 4 bases for V and 9 bases for J; bases not matched to a gene: 11. Looked up from germline, CDR1 is SGHTA and CDR2 is FQGNSA. This CDR3 region has 15 residues. The CDR3 coding sequence is TGTGCCAGCAGCTACGACCCGGACAGGCGTCAAAAACTGTTTTTT. It translates to CASSYDPDRRQKLFF.

The chain uses TRBV19 and TRBJ1-6, with TRBD1 matching 10 bases. This CDR3 has 16 amino acids. Germline assignment: CDR1 LNHDA and CDR2 SQIVND (reference sequence). V trimming: 5 bases; J trimming: 9 bases; junction bases outside the gene matches: 10. The CDR3 is CASSFGTGDRRSPLHF. The CDR3 region has the DNA TGTGCCAGTAGTTTCGGGACAGGGGATCGTCGTTCACCCCTCCACTTT. The whole variable domain, remainder taken from reference TRBV19 and TRBJ1-6, is DGGITQSPKYLFRKEGQNVTLSCEQNLNHDAMYWYRQDPGQGLRLIYYSQIVNDFQKGDIAEGYSVSREKKESFPLTVTSAQKNPTAFYLCASSFGTGDRRSPLHFGNGTRLTVT.

The chain carries TRBV6-5 and TRBJ1-1; 7 bases are shared with TRBD1. Germline values: CDR1 MNHEY, CDR2 SVGAGI. Unmatched junction bases numbered 5, after V lost 4 bases and J lost 0 bases. CDR3 length: 15 amino acids. DNA of the CDR3: TGTGCCAGCAGTTCCGGGGACAGTCTGAACACTGAAGCTTTCTTT. Protein: CASSSGDSLNTEAFF.

The table lists this clone with a count of one. This chain uses TRBV2 with TRBJ1-1; 8 bases agree with TRBD1. The V gene end was trimmed by 6 bases and the J gene end by 3 bases; junction bases not matched to a gene: 15. The CDR3 is made up of 17 amino acids. Per germline, CDR1 SNHLY and CDR2 FYNNEI. The CDR3 spells CASRINQQGEQDTEAFF. The CDR3 nucleotides read TGTGCCAGCAGGATTAACCAACAGGGGGAGCAGGACACTGAAGCTTTCTTT.

The V gene is TRBV7-2, the J gene TRBJ2-5, with 11 bases fitting TRBD2. Germline loops: CDR1 SGHTA, CDR2 FQGNSA. CDR3 size: 15 residues. Trimming took 2 bases from V and 3 from J; bases not matched to a gene: 2. CDR3 protein: CASSLLLAGEETQYF. The CDR3 nucleotides are TGTGCCAGCAGCTTATTACTAGCGGGAGAAGAGACCCAGTACTTC.

The J gene is TRBJ1-1, the V gene TRBV7-6; TRBD1 might be the D (6 bases). The CDR3 has 13 residues. Trimming shortened V by 1 base and J by 5 bases, and 8 bases separated the two germline ends. CDR1 SGHVS and CDR2 FNYEAQ come from the germline V gene. The DNA for the CDR3 is TGTGCCAGCAGCTTAGGGGGGCGAACTGAAGCTTTCTTT. Translated: CASSLGGRTEAFF.

This clone was seen only a few times. CDR3 DNA: TGTGCCAGCAGTGGGGAAATAGGACAGGGAAACTACAATGAGCAGTTCTTC. Amino acid sequence: CASSGEIGQGNYNEQFF. V is TRBV25-1 and J is TRBJ2-1; TRBD1 matches at 8 bases. With V trimmed by 4 bases and J by 3 bases, 11 bases remained unmatched. This CDR3 comprises 17 residues. Germline lookup yields CDR1 MGHDK and CDR2 SYGVNS.

The chain is built from TRBV19 and TRBJ1-5, with D unresolved. Germline CDR1 LNHDA, CDR2 SQIVND (reference sequence). With 1 base removed from V and 3 bases from J, the gap between germline ends came to 7 bases. The CDR3 has 14 amino acids. The CDR3 nucleotides are TGTGCCAGTAGTATAGTCGGGTACAATCAGCCCCAGCATTTT. Encoded protein: CASSIVGYNQPQHF.

The count of this clone is one. This chain connects TRBV5-1 to TRBJ1-5; TRBD1 might be the D (6 bases). This CDR3 spans 13 amino acids. The germline CDR1 and CDR2 sequences are SGHRS and YFSETQ. V was trimmed by 3 bases and J by 4 bases, leaving 8 bases between them. CDR3 DNA sequence: TGCGCCAGCAGCTCAGGACAGAATCAGCCCCAGCATTTT. Its translation is CASSSGQNQPQHF.